This TCR beta chain is drawn from a study of CD8 T cells in Susac syndrome. CDR1 and CDR2 (germline): SGDLS, YYNGEE. V shed 0 bases and J shed 6 bases, with 12 bases lying between them. CDR3 length: 14 residues. With random hexamers, roughly 0.5 to 1 ug RNA was reverse transcribed. TCR beta CDR3 was amplified by immunoSEQ covering 54 Vbeta and 13 Jbeta. TCRdb fed the immunoSEQ multiplex PCR reads into MiXCR, producing one record per CDR3 protein. The table lists approximately 180,000 distinct CDR3 sequences, approximately 96% of them singletons. The material sequenced was CD4+ T cells from PBMCs. The chain couples TRBV9 to TRBJ1-1, with a tentative D call TRBD1 (5 bases). The TCR originated in a human donor with multiple sclerosis. This CDR3 reads CASSVVVPGAEAFF. The CDR3 DNA follows: TGTGCCAGCAGCGTAGTGGTACCGGGGGCTGAAGCTTTCTTT.